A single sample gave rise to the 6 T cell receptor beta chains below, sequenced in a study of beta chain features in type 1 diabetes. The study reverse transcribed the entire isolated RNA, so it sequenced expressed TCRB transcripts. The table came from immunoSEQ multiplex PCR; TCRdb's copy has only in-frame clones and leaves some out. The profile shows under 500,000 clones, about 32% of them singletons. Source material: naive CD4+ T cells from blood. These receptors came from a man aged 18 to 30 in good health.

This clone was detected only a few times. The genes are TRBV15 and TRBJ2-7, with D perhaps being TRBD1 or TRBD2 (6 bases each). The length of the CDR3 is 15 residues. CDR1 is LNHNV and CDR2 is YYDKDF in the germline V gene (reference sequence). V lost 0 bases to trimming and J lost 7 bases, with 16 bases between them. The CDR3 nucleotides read TGTGCCACCAGCAGAGATGGGGGGCTAGCCGGAGAGCAGTACTTC. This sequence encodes CATSRDGGLAGEQYF.

In DNA form, the CDR3 reads TGTGCCAGCAGCTTACAGGGTTACGCGAACACTGAAGCTTTCTTT. The encoded protein is CASSLQGYANTEAFF. The chain recombines TRBV5-4 with TRBJ1-1; D may be TRBD1 (6 bases). Germline V gene lookup returns CDR1 SGHNT and CDR2 YYREEE (reference sequence). This CDR3 comprises 15 residues. V was cut by 2 bases and J by 1 base, with 12 bases left in between.

CDR3 in DNA: TGTGCCAGCAGCTTCCCAGCGGAGACCCAGTACTTC. Its translation: CASSFPAETQYF. The chain recombines TRBV5-4 with TRBJ2-5; D not resolved. CDR3 length: 12 residues. The germline gives CDR1 SGHNT, CDR2 YYREEE (reference sequence). V was shortened by 2 bases and J by 5 bases, with 7 bases between the two germline ends. The full variable domain, in which reference TRBV5-4 and TRBJ2-5 provide the parts outside the CDR3, is ETGVTQSPTHLIKTRGQQVTLRCSSQSGHNTVSWYQQALGQGPQFIFQYYREEENGRGNFPPRFSGLQFPNYSSELNVNALELDDSALYLCASSFPAETQYFGPGTRLLVL.

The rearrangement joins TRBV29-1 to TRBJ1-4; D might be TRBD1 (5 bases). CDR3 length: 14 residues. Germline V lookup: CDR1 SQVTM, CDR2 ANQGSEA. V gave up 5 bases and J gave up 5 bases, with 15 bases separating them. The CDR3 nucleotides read TGCAGCGTTTTCCAAATAGGGACGAATGAAAAACTGTTTTTT. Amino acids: CSVFQIGTNEKLFF.

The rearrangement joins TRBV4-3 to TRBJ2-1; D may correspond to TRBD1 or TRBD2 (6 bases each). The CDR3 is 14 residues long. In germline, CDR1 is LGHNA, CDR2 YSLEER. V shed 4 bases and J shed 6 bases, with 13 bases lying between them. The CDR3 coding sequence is TGCGCCAGCAGCCGGCAACAGGGAGGCAATGAGCAGTTCTTC. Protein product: CASSRQQGGNEQFF.

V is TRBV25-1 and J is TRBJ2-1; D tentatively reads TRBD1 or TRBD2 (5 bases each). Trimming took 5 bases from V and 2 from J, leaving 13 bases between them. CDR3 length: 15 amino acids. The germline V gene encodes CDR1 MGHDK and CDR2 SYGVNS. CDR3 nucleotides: TGTGCCAGCAGTACCCCGAGGGGAACCTACAATGAGCAGTTCTTC. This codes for CASSTPRGTYNEQFF.